Below are 23 T cell receptor beta chains sequenced from a single sample in a study of identical twins. Each CDR3 protein is one row after TCRdb ran MiXCR on the 5' RACE reads. The sample shows 430,000 or so distinct CDR3 sequences, roughly a quarter of them seen only once. The data were also submitted as part of a second study, on T cells expressing NK-cell markers.

Source material: CD4+ T cells sorted from blood. The receptors originated from a young woman in good health.

The rearrangement uses TRBV20-1 and TRBJ1-6; D not certain. V was pared by 0 bases and J by 8 bases, with 5 bases between. Germline V gene lookup returns CDR1 DFQATT and CDR2 SNEGSKA (reference sequence). This CDR3 is 12 amino acids long. The CDR3 loop is CSARDGDSPLHF. The CDR3 DNA follows: TGCAGTGCTAGAGATGGAGATTCACCCCTCCACTTT.

The chain has TRBV7-8 and TRBJ2-5; D possibly corresponds to TRBD1 (8 bases). CDR1 is SGHVS and CDR2 is FQNEAQ in the germline V gene. The V end was cut by 3 bases, the J end by 5 bases, with 16 bases between. The CDR3 is made up of 15 amino acids. CDR3 amino acids: CASSLFLQGGETQYF. The CDR3 nucleotides are TGTGCCAGCAGCTTGTTTCTACAGGGGGGGGAGACCCAGTACTTC.

This clonotype was seen a few times. The V and J genes are TRBV7-9 and TRBJ2-5, with D possibly matching TRBD2 (6 bases). The CDR3 has 15 amino acids. CDR1 is SEHNR and CDR2 is FQNEAQ in the germline V gene (reference sequence). V lost 1 base to trimming and J lost 0 bases, with 9 bases between them. The CDR3: CASSLDGTHQETQYF. DNA of the CDR3: TGTGCCAGCAGCTTAGATGGGACTCACCAAGAGACCCAGTACTTC.

This clonotype occurred a few times. The rearrangement uses TRBV6-5 and TRBJ1-3, with D possibly TRBD1 on 5 matching bases. The CDR3 has 15 residues. Trimming cost V 0 bases and J 2 bases, with 8 bases left between them. Germline CDR1 is MNHEY and CDR2 is SVGAGI. CDR3 coding DNA: TGTGCCAGCAGTTACTCTGGGGCAGCTGGAAACACCATATATTTT. This codes for CASSYSGAAGNTIYF.

This rearrangement joins TRBV10-3 to TRBJ1-1; D perhaps matches TRBD1 (5 bases). Trimming took 3 bases from V and 2 from J, leaving 16 bases between them. Germline V gene data show CDR1 as ENHRY and CDR2 as SYGVKD. CDR3 length: 16 amino acids. CDR3 DNA: TGTGCCATCAGTGACCTCATTAGACAGAGTAACACTGAAGCTTTCTTT. It codes for CAISDLIRQSNTEAFF.

The CDR3 loop reads CASSSGGYEQFF. The CDR3 nucleotides are TGTGCCAGCAGCTCAGGGGGCTATGAGCAGTTCTTC. The chain links TRBV7-3 to TRBJ2-1; TRBD1 matches at 8 bases. The V and J ends lost 4 bases and 8 bases, in that order; junction bases with no gene match: 1. CDR1 is SGHTA, CDR2 FQGTGA, per germline. The CDR3 consists of 12 residues.

The chain uses TRBV5-1 and TRBJ1-2; D ambiguous. CDR1 and CDR2 (germline): SGHRS, YFSETQ. V was pared by 4 bases and J by 7 bases, with 17 bases between. This CDR3 is built from 14 residues. CDR3 sequence reads: CASSTLQREGGYTF. The CDR3, as DNA: TGCGCCAGCAGCACATTACAAAGGGAGGGTGGCTACACCTTC.

The sample holds a few counts of this clonotype. The chain links TRBV5-1 to TRBJ1-6; possibly TRBD1 for D (6 bases). V was shortened by 5 bases and J by 8 bases, with 14 bases between the two germline ends. The CDR3 runs to 14 residues. In germline, CDR1 is SGHRS, CDR2 YFSETQ. The CDR3 protein is CASRETGGYSPLHF. The DNA of the CDR3 is TGCGCCAGCAGGGAGACAGGCGGATATTCACCCCTCCACTTT.

The CDR3 protein is CASSHDRGSGNEQFF. CDR3 sequence (DNA): TGTGCCAGCAGCCATGACAGGGGGTCCGGCAATGAGCAGTTCTTC. The V call is TRBV4-2, the J call TRBJ2-1; 9 bases map to TRBD1. V dropped 3 bases and J dropped 6; count of bases not matched to a gene: 6. The CDR3 extends over 15 amino acids. Germline CDR1 is LGHNA and CDR2 is YNFKEQ.

This rearrangement joins TRBV6-2 or TRBV6-3 to TRBJ2-1; no clear D. V lost 6 bases, J lost 13 bases, and 13 bases lay in between. CDR1 is MNHEY, CDR2 SVGEGT, per germline. The CDR3 has 11 residues. The CDR3 spells CASSDRLIQFF. CDR3 sequence (DNA): TGTGCCAGCAGCGATCGGCTGATCCAGTTCTTC.

This clonotype was detected only a few times. The chain uses TRBV5-1 and TRBJ1-1, with 10 bases fitting TRBD1. The germline V gene encodes CDR1 SGHRS and CDR2 YFSETQ. This CDR3 is built from 13 residues. The ends lost 4 bases at V and 13 bases at J; junction bases unmatched: 10. The CDR3 spells CASSLRQGARDFF. CDR3 nucleotides: TGCGCCAGCAGCCTTCGACAGGGGGCGCGGGATTTCTTT. The entire variable domain, with the rest obtained from reference TRBV5-1 and TRBJ1-1, is as follows: KAGVTQTPRYLIKTRGQQVTLSCSPISGHRSVSWYQQTPGQGLQFLFEYFSETQRNKGNFPGRFSGRQFSNSRSEMNVSTLELGDSALYLCASSLRQGARDFFGQGTRLTVV.

This chain joins TRBV7-8 and TRBJ2-2, with unresolved D. Germline V gene lookup returns CDR1 SGHVS and CDR2 FQNEAQ. CDR3 length: 18 residues. With 4 bases removed from V and 6 bases from J, the gap between germline ends came to 24 bases. CDR3 sequence reads: CASSSPIFSDPWSGELFF. CDR3 nucleotide sequence: TGTGCCAGCAGCTCCCCCATTTTCAGCGACCCCTGGTCCGGGGAGCTGTTTTTT. Full variable domain (missing parts from reference TRBV7-8 and TRBJ2-2): GAGVSQSPRYKVAKRGQDVALRCDPISGHVSLFWYQQALGQGPEFLTYFQNEAQLDKSGLPSDRFFAERPEGSVSTLKIQRTQQEDSAVYLCASSSPIFSDPWSGELFFGEGSRLTVL.

This clonotype showed up just a few times. V usage is TRBV20-1 and J usage is TRBJ2-3, with D perhaps assigned TRBD1 or TRBD2 (6 bases each). The CDR3 is made up of 13 amino acids. V dropped 8 bases and J dropped 0 bases, with 12 bases sitting between them. Germline CDR1 DFQATT, CDR2 SNEGSKA (reference sequence). The CDR3 DNA is TGCAGTCTCGGGGGCGCTAGCACAGATACGCAGTATTTT. Residues: CSLGGASTDTQYF.

This clonotype was counted between two and nine times. The chain recombines TRBV12-3 or TRBV12-4 with TRBJ2-5; D not certain. The V end was cut by 2 bases, the J end by 5 bases, with 6 bases between. The CDR3 length is 12 residues. CDR3 residues: CASSLSSETQYF. CDR3 coding DNA: TGTGCCAGCAGTTTAAGTTCGGAGACCCAGTACTTC.

The chain is built from TRBV5-1 and TRBJ2-7; D is undetermined. The germline V and J ends were trimmed by 0 bases and 3 bases, with 4 bases remaining between them. CDR1 SGHRS and CDR2 YFSETQ come from the germline V gene. The CDR3 is 12 amino acids. The CDR3 spells CASSLDIYEQYF. The CDR3 nucleotides read TGCGCCAGCAGCTTGGACATCTACGAGCAGTACTTC.

The chain recombines TRBV5-6 with TRBJ2-2, with a possible D match to TRBD2 (6 bases). The CDR3 runs 15 residues. The germline V and J ends were trimmed by 6 bases and 5 bases, with 17 bases remaining between them. CDR1 is SGHDT and CDR2 is YYEEEE in the germline V gene. The CDR3 here is CASKWKQGRTGELFF. The CDR3 DNA reads as TGTGCCAGCAAATGGAAGCAAGGGAGGACCGGGGAGCTGTTTTTT.

This clonotype showed up many times. This chain links TRBV2 with TRBJ1-5; D unresolved. The CDR3 totals 13 residues. The V gene's germline CDR1 is SNHLY and CDR2 FYNNEI. V was cut by 1 base and J by 4 bases, with 5 bases left in between. In DNA, the CDR3 is TGTGCCAGCAGTGAAGAACGGAATCAGCCCCAGCATTTT. Its protein is CASSEERNQPQHF.

The chain employs TRBV5-1 and TRBJ2-7; D gene unclear. In germline, CDR1 is SGHRS, CDR2 YFSETQ. The V gene lost 2 bases and the J gene lost 4 bases, with 16 bases spanning the gap. The CDR3 covers 15 residues. The CDR3 coding sequence is TGCGCCAGCAGCTTAGGCCATACTGGGAATTACGAGCAGTACTTC. Residues: CASSLGHTGNYEQYF.

This clonotype was seen only a few times. The rearrangement links TRBV5-1 to TRBJ2-3; 10 bases match TRBD2. V shed 9 bases, J shed 4 bases, and the junction held 11 bases outside the gene matches. The germline CDR1 and CDR2 sequences are SGHRS and YFSETQ. The CDR3 runs to 15 residues. This CDR3 reads CATSLAGSTADTQYF. The CDR3 nucleotides are TGCGCCACCTCACTAGCGGGGTCAACGGCAGATACGCAGTATTTT.

This clonotype appeared a few times. This sequence joins TRBV6-4 and TRBJ2-1, with 7 bases matching TRBD2. Looked up from germline, CDR1 is MRHNA and CDR2 is SNTAGT. The CDR3 is 10 amino acids. J lost 10 bases, V lost 9 bases, and 3 bases had no gene match. The CDR3 here is CARQAGEQFF. The DNA for the CDR3 is TGTGCCAGACAAGCGGGAGAGCAGTTCTTC.

V is TRBV12-3 or TRBV12-4 and J is TRBJ2-7; 7 bases align to TRBD1. The CDR3 consists of 12 residues. J was trimmed by 6 bases and V by 6 bases; bases with no gene match: 5. CDR3 residues: CASRPGGSEQYF. The CDR3, as DNA: TGTGCCAGCAGGCCAGGGGGTAGCGAGCAGTACTTC.

This clonotype was picked up a small number of times. The chain employs TRBV11-2 and TRBJ1-1; no reliable D call. CDR3 length: 14 residues. Germline V lookup: CDR1 SGHAT, CDR2 FQNNGV. V dropped 5 bases and J dropped 5 bases, with 15 bases sitting between them. The CDR3 protein is CASSPTRGGTEAFF. In nucleotides, the CDR3 is TGTGCCAGCAGCCCAACTCGGGGTGGGACTGAAGCTTTCTTT.

This clonotype was recorded at least ten times. The V call is TRBV6-1, the J call TRBJ2-3, with D perhaps being TRBD1 or TRBD2 (6 bases each). The length of the CDR3 is 15 residues. Trimming removed 5 bases at V and 5 bases at J, with 17 bases between. Per germline, CDR1 MNHNS and CDR2 SASEGT. CDR3 protein: CASSTMGGAGDTQYF. The CDR3 region has the DNA TGTGCCAGCAGTACGATGGGGGGCGCCGGAGATACGCAGTATTTT.